The 29 T cell receptor beta chains listed next were all sequenced from one sample in a study of CD4+ T cells in melanoma. Measured with immunoSEQ multiplex PCR; TCRdb has only the in-frame clones, and not every one. The sample lists more than 15,000 clones; 65% to 85% were seen once. The sequenced sample consisted of cells from a culture (not recorded whether cultured in vitro). Receptor source: a human donor with melanoma.

V usage is TRBV18 and J usage is TRBJ2-7; 8 bases map to TRBD2. Germline V gene lookup returns CDR1 KGHSH and CDR2 LQKENI. The CDR3 sequence is 16 residues long. The V gene end was trimmed by 2 bases and the J gene end by 0 bases; junction bases not matched to a gene: 6. CDR3 DNA: TGTGCCAGCTCACCATCCGGGCTAGCGGGCTCCTACGAGCAGTACTTC. Encoded protein: CASSPSGLAGSYEQYF.

This rearrangement joins TRBV9 to TRBJ1-4; D call uncertain. V dropped 3 bases and J dropped 0 bases, with 6 bases sitting between them. The CDR3 contains 14 residues. Germline V lookup: CDR1 SGDLS, CDR2 YYNGEE. CDR3 residues: CASSGRATNEKLFF. The CDR3 DNA sequence: TGTGCCAGCAGCGGTCGAGCAACTAATGAAAAACTGTTTTTT.

V is TRBV20-1 and J is TRBJ1-2; D unresolved. Germline values: CDR1 DFQATT, CDR2 SNEGSKA (reference sequence). Trimming removed 0 bases at V and 9 bases at J, with 8 bases between. The CDR3 length is 11 residues. The CDR3 nucleotides read TGCAGTGCTAGAGATCAGGAGAGCTACACCTTC. This codes for CSARDQESYTF.

This clone was seen more than once but under ten times. V is TRBV7-9 and J is TRBJ2-4; D might be TRBD1 (6 bases). Per the germline V gene, CDR1 is SEHNR and CDR2 is FQNEAQ (reference sequence). V lost 5 bases and J lost 0, with 11 bases in between. CDR3 length equals 15 residues. The CDR3 reads CASSPDSLAKNIQYF. CDR3 DNA: TGTGCCAGCAGCCCGGACAGTCTAGCCAAAAACATTCAGTACTTC.

By its share, this clone is medium-sized. The CDR3 sequence: CASSLFGGTNEKLFF. In nucleotides, the CDR3 is TGTGCCAGCAGTTTATTCGGGGGTACTAATGAAAAACTGTTTTTT. The chain carries TRBV27 and TRBJ1-4, with D maybe TRBD1 (5 bases). The germline CDR1 and CDR2 sequences are MNHEY and SMNVEV (reference sequence). This CDR3 is built from 15 residues. Trimming shortened V by 1 base and J by 2 bases, and 8 bases separated the two germline ends.

The chain couples TRBV2 to TRBJ1-2; D is perhaps TRBD1 (5 bases). From germline, CDR1 is SNHLY and CDR2 FYNNEI. Trimming left V 2 bases short and J 2 bases short, with 18 bases between. The CDR3 sequence is 17 residues long. The CDR3 DNA is TGTGCCAGCAGTGAAATGGGTTTTTTTAGGGGAAACTATGGCTACACCTTC. The encoded protein is CASSEMGFFRGNYGYTF.

The chain joins TRBV6-5 to TRBJ2-2, with 7 bases identical to TRBD1. After removal of 2 bases from V and 12 bases from J, the junction contained 9 bases not matched to a gene. The CDR3 totals 14 residues. Per germline, CDR1 MNHEY and CDR2 SVGAGI. The CDR3 nucleotides read TGTGCCAGCAGTTACAAACACGGGACAGTCAAGCTGTTTTTT. It encodes CASSYKHGTVKLFF.

This clone has more than one count but fewer than ten. The gene calls are TRBV29-1 and TRBJ2-3; 7 bases are a match to TRBD1. CDR1 and CDR2 (germline): SQVTM, ANQGSEA. Losses at the gene ends were 4 bases for V and 4 bases for J; bases not matched to a gene: 8. The CDR3 is 14 residues long. This CDR3 is CSVVAGGRADTQYF. CDR3 bases: TGCAGCGTTGTGGCAGGGGGAAGGGCAGATACGCAGTATTTT.

The rearrangement uses TRBV6-1 and TRBJ1-1; D is possibly TRBD1 (5 bases). Germline lookup yields CDR1 MNHNS and CDR2 SASEGT. V was clipped by 3 bases and J by 0 bases, with 17 bases between them. The CDR3 contains 17 residues. The CDR3 loop reads CASSDDPGRTVNTEAFF. DNA of the CDR3: TGTGCCAGCAGTGATGATCCGGGACGCACCGTGAACACTGAAGCTTTCTTT.

The chain joins TRBV11-1 to TRBJ2-1; perhaps TRBD2 as D (6 bases). The CDR3 covers 16 residues. V dropped 5 bases and J dropped 0 bases, with 14 bases sitting between them. Germline-derived CDR1 and CDR2 are SGHAT and FQDESV (reference sequence). CDR3 in DNA: TGTGCCAGCAGCCCCAGGGACTCGAGCTCCTACAATGAGCAGTTCTTC. Protein: CASSPRDSSSYNEQFF.

The CDR3 reads CATSRTPGLVPDTQYF. The DNA for the CDR3 is TGTGCCACCAGCCGGACTCCGGGACTAGTTCCAGATACGCAGTATTTT. The chain recombines TRBV15 with TRBJ2-3, with TRBD2 matching 8 bases. V shed 5 bases and J 4 bases; nucleotides not matched to a gene: 11. The CDR3 totals 16 residues. Germline V gene sequence: CDR1 LNHNV, CDR2 YYDKDF (reference sequence).

This clone ranks as medium-sized. The V gene is TRBV11-2, the J gene TRBJ2-3; 9 positions match TRBD1. CDR1 and CDR2 from the germline V gene are SGHAT and FQNNGV. CDR3 length: 15 amino acids. V shed 4 bases, J shed 5 bases, and the junction held 7 bases outside the gene matches. The CDR3 bases are TGTGCCAGCAGCTCCTACAGGGGGCGTGGAGATACGCAGTATTTT. Its translation is CASSSYRGRGDTQYF. The whole variable domain, remainder taken from reference TRBV11-2 and TRBJ2-3, is EAGVAQSPRYKIIEKRQSVAFWCNPISGHATLYWYQQILGQGPKLLIQFQNNGVVDDSQLPKDRFSAERLKGVDSTLKIQPAKLEDSAVYLCASSSYRGRGDTQYFGPGTRLTVL.

The rearrangement joins TRBV4-1 to TRBJ2-7; 8 nucleotides align to TRBD1. J was trimmed by 0 bases and V by 0 bases; bases with no gene match: 7. The V gene's germline CDR1 is MGHRA and CDR2 YSYEKL. This CDR3 contains 17 residues. In DNA, the CDR3 is TGCGCCAGCAGCCAAGATTTCTCTGGGACAGGCTCCTACGAGCAGTACTTC. Its translation is CASSQDFSGTGSYEQYF.

The rearrangement joins TRBV11-3 to TRBJ2-5, with TRBD2 as a possible D gene (5 bases). The CDR3 length is 13 residues. From germline, CDR1 is SGHNT and CDR2 YENEEA. The V and J ends lost 5 bases and 7 bases respectively, with 14 bases between them. The CDR3: CASSRDQAGTQYF. The CDR3 DNA is TGTGCCAGCAGCCGAGATCAGGCGGGGACCCAGTACTTC.

This sequence joins TRBV29-1 and TRBJ2-1, with TRBD2 as a possible D gene (5 bases). With 4 bases removed from V and 6 bases from J, the gap between germline ends came to 10 bases. The CDR3 spans 12 residues. The germline gives CDR1 SQVTM, CDR2 ANQGSEA. As DNA, the CDR3 is TGCAGCGTTGGGGCCGGGGTCAATGAGCAGTTCTTC. Translated: CSVGAGVNEQFF.

V usage is TRBV18 and J usage is TRBJ2-5; D may be TRBD1 or TRBD2 (5 bases each). Between the trimmed V and J ends, which lost 3 bases and 3 bases, there was a span of 8 bases. Germline loops: CDR1 KGHSH, CDR2 LQKENI. The CDR3 runs to 13 residues. The DNA of the CDR3 is TGTGCCAGCTCACCGGGACGGAAAGAGACCCAGTACTTC. It specifies CASSPGRKETQYF. Full variable domain (outside the CDR3, taken from reference TRBV18 and TRBJ2-5): NAGVMQNPRHLVRRRGQEARLRCSPMKGHSHVYWYRQLPEEGLKFMVYLQKENIIDESGMPKERFSAEFPKEGPSILRIQQVVRGDSAAYFCASSPGRKETQYFGPGTRLLVL.

The V call is TRBV29-1, the J call TRBJ2-5; TRBD2 matches 7 bases. This CDR3 is built from 13 residues. After removal of 4 bases from V and 4 bases from J, the junction contained 6 bases not matched to a gene. Germline V lookup: CDR1 SQVTM, CDR2 ANQGSEA. The CDR3 nucleotides are TGCAGCGTTGTCTCCGGACTAGGAGAGACCCAGTACTTC. Amino acid sequence: CSVVSGLGETQYF.

This clone was seen only once. The rearrangement uses TRBV7-2 and TRBJ1-2, with D maybe TRBD1 (6 bases). The CDR3 totals 14 residues. CDR1 and CDR2 (germline): SGHTA, FQGNSA. V dropped 5 bases and J dropped 2 bases, with 12 bases sitting between them. The CDR3 nucleotides are TGTGCCAGCAGCGAGGGGACATCGAACTATGGCTACACCTTC. Protein product: CASSEGTSNYGYTF.

This chain uses TRBV7-2 with TRBJ2-3; TRBD2 matches 9 bases. Trimming at V came to 5 bases and at J to 0 bases, leaving 3 bases not matched to a gene. CDR3 size: 15 residues. Per germline, CDR1 SGHTA and CDR2 FQGNSA. The CDR3 nucleotides read TGTGCCAGCAGCCGAACTAGCGGGAGCACAGATACGCAGTATTTT. Residues: CASSRTSGSTDTQYF. Full variable domain (rest looked up from reference TRBV7-2 and TRBJ2-3): GAGVSQSPSNKVTEKGKDVELRCDPISGHTALYWYRQSLGQGLEFLIYFQGNSAPDKSGLPSDRFSAERTGGSVSTLTIQRTQQEDSAVYLCASSRTSGSTDTQYFGPGTRLTVL.

V usage is TRBV11-3 and J usage is TRBJ1-1; the D gene is possibly TRBD1 (5 bases). The V and J ends lost 0 bases and 6 bases respectively, with 17 bases between them. The CDR3 spans 16 residues. CDR1 is SGHNT, CDR2 YENEEA, per germline. CDR3 in DNA: TGTGCCAGCAGCTTAGATCAGGTCCCGGGGGGAGCTGAAGCTTTCTTT. Its protein is CASSLDQVPGGAEAFF.

The J gene is TRBJ1-5, the V gene TRBV7-2, with 7 bases matching TRBD1. V lost 2 bases and J lost 6; bases outside the gene matches: 4. The CDR3 covers 14 residues. The germline V gene encodes CDR1 SGHTA and CDR2 FQGNSA. The CDR3 DNA follows: TGTGCCAGCAGCTTAATAGGGGGCGGTCAGCCCCAGCATTTT. As protein: CASSLIGGGQPQHF.

V gene TRBV5-1 combines with J gene TRBJ1-1; 7 nucleotides line up with TRBD1. Per the germline V gene, CDR1 is SGHRS and CDR2 is YFSETQ. Trimming took 0 bases from V and 1 from J; bases not matched to a gene: 3. This CDR3 comprises 15 residues. CDR3 coding DNA: TGCGCCAGCAGCTTGGACAGGGGCGGGAACACTGAAGCTTTCTTT. Encoded protein: CASSLDRGGNTEAFF.

The chain has TRBV30 and TRBJ1-5; no clear D. This CDR3 has 14 residues. CDR1 GTSNPN and CDR2 SVGIG come from the germline V gene (reference sequence). Trimming took off 0 bases at V and 9 bases at J, with 15 bases between the two ends. CDR3 DNA sequence: TGTGCCTGGAGTGTAGGCACCCAGGTAGGGCCCCAGCATTTT. Residues: CAWSVGTQVGPQHF. The entire variable domain, with the rest obtained from reference TRBV30 and TRBJ1-5, is as follows: SQTIHQWPATLVQPVGSPLSLECTVEGTSNPNLYWYRQAAGRGLQLLFYSVGIGQISSEVPQNLSASRPQDRQFILSSKKLLLSDSGFYLCAWSVGTQVGPQHFGDGTRLSIL.

The rearrangement joins TRBV2 to TRBJ1-6, with D unresolved. The length of the CDR3 is 14 residues. V lost 4 bases and J 9 bases, leaving 13 bases between the germline ends. Germline-derived CDR1 and CDR2 are SNHLY and FYNNEI. CDR3 sequence reads: CASSVIRVTSPLHF. CDR3 DNA: TGTGCCAGCAGTGTAATAAGGGTGACTTCACCCCTCCACTTT.

The chain joins TRBV6-5 to TRBJ2-4, with D possibly matching TRBD2 (6 bases). Germline V gives CDR1 MNHEY, CDR2 SVGAGI. The V gene lost 0 bases and the J gene lost 3 bases, with 9 bases spanning the gap. The length of the CDR3 is 15 residues. The CDR3 sequence: CASSYSRGGKNIQYF. The DNA for the CDR3 is TGTGCCAGCAGTTACTCGCGGGGAGGCAAAAACATTCAGTACTTC.

The chain is built from TRBV5-6 and TRBJ2-3; 11 bases fit TRBD2. CDR1 and CDR2 from the germline V gene are SGHDT and YYEEEE. The junction had 8 bases not matched to a gene; V was cut back by 4 bases and J by 4 bases. This CDR3 is 16 amino acids long. The CDR3 region has the DNA TGTGCCAGCAGCAAAACTAGCGGGGGTAAGGCAGATACGCAGTATTTT. It specifies CASSKTSGGKADTQYF.

V gene TRBV5-4 combines with J gene TRBJ2-5; 9 bases match TRBD2. CDR1 is SGHNT and CDR2 is YYREEE in the germline V gene (reference sequence). The V gene end was trimmed by 1 base and the J gene end by 1 base; junction bases not matched to a gene: 5. The CDR3 is made up of 16 amino acids. The CDR3 region is CASSLSPAGGQETQYF. The DNA of the CDR3 is TGTGCCAGCAGCTTGTCCCCAGCGGGGGGCCAAGAGACCCAGTACTTC.

The V and J genes are TRBV5-1 and TRBJ1-2; TRBD1 is a possible D gene (6 bases). The CDR3 consists of 13 residues. V lost 3 bases and J lost 11, with 17 bases in between. Per germline, CDR1 SGHRS and CDR2 YFSETQ. CDR3 protein: CASSSEQGRGYTF. The CDR3 region has the DNA TGCGCCAGCAGCTCTGAACAGGGTCGCGGGTACACCTTC.

The genes are TRBV5-1 and TRBJ1-1; D is unclear. Trimming pared 0 bases from V and 2 bases from J, leaving 5 bases between. This CDR3 has 13 amino acids. Germline CDR1 and CDR2: SGHRS and YFSETQ. CDR3 loop: CASSLDPNTEAFF. The CDR3 region has the DNA TGCGCCAGCAGCTTGGATCCTAACACTGAAGCTTTCTTT.